The clone carrying this T cell receptor (beta chain) was picked up a small number of times. As yet, its antigen is unknown. For TCRbeta, the library was prepared with unique molecular identifiers. One entry per CDR3 protein results from TCRdb running MiXCR on the PCR reads. This sample has 250,000 to 400,000 distinct CDR3 sequences, with approximately 23% found just once. CDR3 length: 15 amino acids. Germline V CDR1 and CDR2: SGHVS, FQNEAQ. The junction had 5 bases not matched to a gene; V was cut back by 3 bases and J by 4 bases. The data are from a study of T-cell reconstitution after alpha-beta-depleted transplantation in children. Findings of the study overall: One year post-transplant, T-cell counts and diversity were largely derived from T cells produced anew. It was reported that alpha-beta T cells came from several hundred expanded graft clones (about two months after transplant). Surviving thymic progenitors and recipient T cells were the source of high TCRbeta diversity at day 60 in some patients.

Material: PBMCs, mostly from graft donor cells, obtained 180 days after TCRalphabeta/CD19-depleted stem cell transplant. This clonotype was obtained from a male patient younger than 18 who had a stem cell transplant for acute lymphoblastic leukemia, so the T cells may come from the graft donor. The chain recombines TRBV7-8 with TRBJ1-5; 8 bases line up with TRBD1. This chain's CDR3 is CASSFGQGGNQPQHF. The DNA for the CDR3 is TGTGCCAGCAGCTTTGGACAGGGTGGAAATCAGCCCCAGCATTTT.